This T cell receptor (beta chain) was documented in a study of T cells in Graves' hyperthyroidism and ophthalmopathy. TCR beta CDR3 regions were amplified from RNA transcripts. The HTBI primer set was used in a first-round RT-PCR of the TCR CDR3. MiXCR was run by TCRdb on the multiplex PCR reads, yielding one entry per CDR3 protein. Found here are about 270,000 distinct CDR3 sequences, over 12% of them singletons; the top ten hold 30%. The J segment lost 9 bases and the V segment lost 6 bases, leaving 6 bases of the junction unmatched. Germline assignment: CDR1 MGHDK and CDR2 SYGVNS. The CDR3 is made up of 14 amino acids.

Sequencing was carried out using blood. J is TRBJ2-1 and V is TRBV25-1, with 12 bases that match TRBD2. The sequence was collected from a woman aged 45-65 years with Graves' hyperthyroidism that later progressed to Graves' ophthalmopathy. The CDR3 DNA reads TGTGCCAGCAGGTTGACTAGCGGGAGTACTGAGCAGTTCTTC. It specifies CASRLTSGSTEQFF.